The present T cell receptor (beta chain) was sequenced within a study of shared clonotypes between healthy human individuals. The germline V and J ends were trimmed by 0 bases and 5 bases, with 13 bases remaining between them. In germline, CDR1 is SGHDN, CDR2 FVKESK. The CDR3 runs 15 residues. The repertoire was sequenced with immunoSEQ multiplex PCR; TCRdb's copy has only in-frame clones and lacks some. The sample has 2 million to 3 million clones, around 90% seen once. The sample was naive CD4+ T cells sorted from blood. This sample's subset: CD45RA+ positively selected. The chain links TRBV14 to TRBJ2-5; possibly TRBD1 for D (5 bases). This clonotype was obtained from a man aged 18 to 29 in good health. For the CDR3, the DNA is TGTGCCAGCAGCCAAGATGGCAGGGTGGTGGAGACCCAGTACTTC. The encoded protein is CASSQDGRVVETQYF.